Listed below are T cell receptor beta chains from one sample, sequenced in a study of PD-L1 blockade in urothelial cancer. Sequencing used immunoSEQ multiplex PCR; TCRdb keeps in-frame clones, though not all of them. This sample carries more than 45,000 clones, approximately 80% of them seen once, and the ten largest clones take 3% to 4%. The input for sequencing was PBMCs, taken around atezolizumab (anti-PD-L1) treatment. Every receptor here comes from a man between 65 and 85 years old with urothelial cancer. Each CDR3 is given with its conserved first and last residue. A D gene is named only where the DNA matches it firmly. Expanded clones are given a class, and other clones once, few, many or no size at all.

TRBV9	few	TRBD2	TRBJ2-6	CASSVGGRGDSGANVLTF	TGTGCCAGCAGCGTAGGAGGGAGGGGAGATTCTGGGGCCAACGTCCTGACTTTC
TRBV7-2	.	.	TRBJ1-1	CASSPRQGALNTEAFF	TGTGCCAGCAGCCCTCGCCAAGGAGCCTTGAACACTGAAGCTTTCTTT
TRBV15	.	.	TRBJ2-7	CATSRSGSSYEQYF	TGTGCCACCAGCAGATCAGGTAGCTCCTACGAGCAGTACTTC
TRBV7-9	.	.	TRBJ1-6	CASRPRTEWNSPLHF	TGTGCCAGCAGACCCCGGACAGAATGGAATTCACCCCTCCACTTT
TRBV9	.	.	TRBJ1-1	CASSFTGYTEAFF	TGTGCCAGCAGTTTTACAGGGTACACTGAAGCTTTCTTT
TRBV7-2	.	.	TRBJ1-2	CASSPQAAYMGGYTF	TGTGCCAGCAGCCCCCAGGCCGCGTATATGGGTGGCTACACCTTC
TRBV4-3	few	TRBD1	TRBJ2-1	CASSSGQVSNNEQFF	TGCGCCAGCAGCTCGGGACAGGTTTCGAACAATGAGCAGTTCTTC
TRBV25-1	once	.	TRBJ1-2	CASSEYSGYGYTF	TGTGCCAGCAGTGAATACTCAGGCTATGGCTACACCTTC
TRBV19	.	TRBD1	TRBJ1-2	CASTPTQTGGLYGYTF	TGTGCCAGTACCCCCACCCAGACAGGGGGCTTGTATGGCTACACCTTC
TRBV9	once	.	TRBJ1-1	CASSATSLNTEAFF	TGTGCCAGCAGCGCCACGAGTCTGAACACTGAAGCTTTCTTT
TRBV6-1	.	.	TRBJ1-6	CANKPASSYNSPLHF	TGTGCAAATAAACCCGCTAGCTCCTATAATTCACCCCTCCACTTT
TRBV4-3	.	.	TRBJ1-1	CASSQDLWGAPEAFF	TGCGCCAGCAGCCAAGATTTGTGGGGCGCCCCTGAAGCTTTCTTT
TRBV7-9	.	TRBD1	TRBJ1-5	CASSLTGEQPQHF	TGTGCCAGCAGCCTGACAGGGGAACAGCCCCAGCATTTT
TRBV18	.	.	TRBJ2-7	CASSPPASSYEQYF	TGTGCCAGCTCCCCCCCGGCTAGCTCCTACGAGCAGTACTTC
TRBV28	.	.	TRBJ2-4	CASTSGRQGNIQYF	TGTGCCAGCACCTCCGGGCGGCAGGGAAACATTCAGTACTTC
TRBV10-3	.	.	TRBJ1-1	CAISDGNTEAFF	TGTGCCATCAGTGACGGGAACACTGAAGCTTTCTTT
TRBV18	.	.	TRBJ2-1	CASSPTGDYYNEQFF	TGTGCCAGCTCACCGACAGGGGACTACTACAATGAGCAGTTCTTC
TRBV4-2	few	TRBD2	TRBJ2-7	CASSQSGLAAYEQYF	TGTGCCAGCAGCCAATCGGGACTAGCGGCCTACGAGCAGTACTTC
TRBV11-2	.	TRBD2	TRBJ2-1	CASSTGLAGGSREQFF	TGTGCCAGCAGCACGGGACTAGCGGGAGGTTCAAGAGAGCAGTTCTTC
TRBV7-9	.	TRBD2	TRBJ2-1	CASSKITSGGQFF	TGTGCCAGCAGCAAGATTACTAGCGGGGGGCAGTTCTTC
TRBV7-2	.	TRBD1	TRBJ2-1	CASIRDRENEQFF	TGTGCCAGCATTCGGGACAGGGAGAATGAGCAGTTCTTC
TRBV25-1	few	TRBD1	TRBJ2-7	CASSDTAGTGLREQYF	TGTGCCAGCAGTGATACCGCCGGGACAGGTCTTCGCGAGCAGTACTTC
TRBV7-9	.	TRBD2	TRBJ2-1	CASSFPGTSNNEQFF	TGTGCCAGCAGCTTCCCCGGGACTAGCAACAATGAGCAGTTCTTC
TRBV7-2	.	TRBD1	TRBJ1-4	CASSLQGTGGAGKLFF	TGTGCCAGCAGCTTACAGGGGACAGGGGGCGCGGGAAAACTGTTTTTT
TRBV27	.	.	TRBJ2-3	CASSKQGSADTQYF	TGTGCCAGCAGTAAACAGGGTTCGGCAGATACGCAGTATTTT
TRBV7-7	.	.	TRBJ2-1	CASSPGVAVYNEQFF	TGTGCTAGCAGCCCCGGGGTAGCGGTATACAATGAGCAGTTCTTC
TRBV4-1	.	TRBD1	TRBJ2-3	CASSQGQGGGDTQYF	TGCGCCAGCAGCCAAGGACAGGGGGGCGGTGATACGCAGTATTTT
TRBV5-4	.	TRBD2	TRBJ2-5	CASSLVEGLAGRETQYF	TGTGCCAGCAGCTTGGTGGAAGGACTAGCGGGGAGGGAGACCCAGTACTTC
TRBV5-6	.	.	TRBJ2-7	CASSLDGLPSYEQYF	TGTGCCAGCAGCTTGGATGGCCTCCCTTCCTACGAGCAGTACTTC
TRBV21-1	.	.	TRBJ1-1	CASSTLFGDREWNTEAFF	TGTGCCAGCAGCACCCTTTTTGGAGACAGGGAATGGAACACTGAAGCTTTCTTT
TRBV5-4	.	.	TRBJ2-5	CASSLYQETQYF	TGTGCCAGCAGCCTGTACCAAGAGACCCAGTACTTC
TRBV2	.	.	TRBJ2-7	CASSAYFTVQYF	TGTGCCAGCAGTGCTTACTTCACGGTGCAGTACTTC
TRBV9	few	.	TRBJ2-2	CASSGLTGELFF	TGTGCCAGCAGCGGACTCACCGGGGAGCTGTTTTTT
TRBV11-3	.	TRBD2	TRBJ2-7	CASRYGTSGSYEQYF	TGTGCCAGCAGGTATGGGACTAGCGGGAGCTACGAGCAGTACTTC
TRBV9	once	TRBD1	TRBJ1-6	CASSGGQGARNSPLHF	TGTGCCAGCAGCGGGGGACAGGGGGCGCGAAATTCACCCCTCCACTTT
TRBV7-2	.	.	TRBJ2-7	CASSLGVGVNEQYF	TGTGCCAGCAGCTTGGGAGTCGGGGTCAACGAGCAGTACTTC
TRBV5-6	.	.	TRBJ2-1	CASSLVSGEQFF	TGTGCCAGCAGCTTGGTATCGGGTGAGCAGTTCTTC
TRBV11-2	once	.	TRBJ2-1	CASSLQPLSEQFF	TGTGCCAGCAGCTTACAACCTCTCAGTGAGCAGTTCTTC
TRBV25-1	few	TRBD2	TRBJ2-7	CASRAGGPYEQYF	TGTGCCAGCCGAGCGGGGGGCCCCTACGAGCAGTACTTC
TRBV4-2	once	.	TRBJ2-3	CASSQVGPGSSTDTQYF	TGTGCCAGCAGCCAAGTAGGGCCAGGGTCTAGCACAGATACGCAGTATTTT
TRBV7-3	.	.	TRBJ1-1	CASSLGGLATEAFF	TGTGCCAGCAGCTTAGGAGGGTTGGCCACTGAAGCTTTCTTT
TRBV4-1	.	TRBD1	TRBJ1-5	CASSQGRTGYQPQHF	TGCGCCAGCAGCCAAGGCCGGACAGGGTATCAGCCCCAGCATTTT
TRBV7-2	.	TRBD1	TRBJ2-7	CASSKGASSYEQYF	TGTGCCAGCAGCAAGGGGGCGAGCTCCTACGAGCAGTACTTC
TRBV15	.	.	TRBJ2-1	CATSTTPNSYNEQFF	TGTGCCACCAGCACGACTCCCAACTCCTACAATGAGCAGTTCTTC
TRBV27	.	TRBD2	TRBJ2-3	CASSRLADTDTQYF	TGTGCCAGCTCCAGGCTAGCGGATACAGATACGCAGTATTTT
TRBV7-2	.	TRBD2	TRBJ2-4	CASSPGLAGGGDIQYF	TGTGCCAGCAGCCCTGGACTAGCGGGAGGGGGGGACATTCAGTACTTC
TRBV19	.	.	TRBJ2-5	CATTGPPGETQYF	TGTGCCACCACAGGACCACCCGGGGAGACCCAGTACTTC
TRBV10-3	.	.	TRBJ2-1	CATQGEGEQFF	TGTGCCACACAGGGGGAGGGTGAGCAGTTCTTC
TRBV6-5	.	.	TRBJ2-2	CASSVRGTGELFF	TGTGCCAGCAGCGTTCGGGGGACCGGGGAGCTGTTTTTT
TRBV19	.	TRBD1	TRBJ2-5	CASSIGQGGETQYF	TGTGCCAGTAGTATAGGACAGGGGGGGGAGACCCAGTACTTC
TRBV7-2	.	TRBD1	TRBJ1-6	CASSFSGTGNRHNSPLHF	TGTGCCAGCAGCTTCTCCGGGACAGGGAATCGGCATAATTCACCCCTCCACTTT
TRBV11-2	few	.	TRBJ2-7	CASSSPRGGGYEQYF	TGTGCCAGCAGCTCCCCCCGGGGAGGAGGCTACGAGCAGTACTTC
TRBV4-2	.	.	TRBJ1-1	CASSQELRDTEAFF	TGTGCCAGCAGCCAAGAGTTGAGGGACACTGAAGCTTTCTTT
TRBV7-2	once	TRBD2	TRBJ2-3	CASSLLSGRGTDTQYF	TGTGCCAGCAGCTTACTCAGCGGGAGGGGCACAGATACGCAGTATTTT
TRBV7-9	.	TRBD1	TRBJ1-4	CASSSGQGPRNEKLFF	TGTGCCAGCAGCTCCGGACAGGGCCCCCGGAATGAAAAACTGTTTTTT